Below, 21 T cell receptor beta chains from the same sample are listed, as sequenced in a study of OX40 agonist ivuxolimab in advanced cancers. TCRdb keeps only in-frame clones here, not all; method: immunoSEQ multiplex PCR. The profile shows tens of thousands of clones, roughly 82% of them singletons. The source material was CD4+ or CD8+ T cells sorted from blood, sampled in a trial of the OX40 agonist ivuxolimab. The receptor set was obtained from an adult with an advanced solid tumor such as melanoma, head and neck, liver or kidney cancer.

This chain joins TRBV6-5 and TRBJ1-2; tentatively, D is TRBD1 (5 bases). The CDR3 has 14 residues. Per germline, CDR1 MNHEY and CDR2 SVGAGI. The V end was cut by 4 bases, the J end by 6 bases, with 15 bases between. The chain's CDR3 is CASSFPGGVDGYTF. DNA of the CDR3: TGTGCCAGCAGTTTCCCCGGGGGAGTTGATGGCTACACCTTC.

This chain links TRBV4-2 with TRBJ2-5; 10 bases agree with TRBD2. V shed 1 base and J 2 bases; nucleotides not matched to a gene: 7. The CDR3 length is 17 residues. Looked up from germline, CDR1 is LGHNA and CDR2 is YNFKEQ. The CDR3 loop is CASSQAPGLATQETQYF. For the CDR3, the DNA is TGTGCCAGCAGCCAAGCTCCGGGACTAGCGACACAAGAGACCCAGTACTTC.

This rearrangement joins TRBV6-6 to TRBJ1-1; D is ambiguous. V was shortened by 4 bases and J by 0 bases, with 12 bases between the two germline ends. This CDR3 is 15 amino acids long. Germline assignment: CDR1 MNHNY and CDR2 SVGAGI (reference sequence). The CDR3 loop reads CASSSRSSMNTEAFF. CDR3 coding DNA: TGTGCCAGCAGTTCGAGGAGCTCAATGAACACTGAAGCTTTCTTT.

This clone showed up just a few times. The chain uses TRBV19 and TRBJ2-1; D gene uncertain. This CDR3 spans 14 amino acids. The V end was cut by 10 bases, the J end by 5 bases, with 18 bases between. CDR1 LNHDA and CDR2 SQIVND come from the germline V gene (reference sequence). The CDR3 here is CATRILRNDNEQFF. The CDR3 DNA reads as TGTGCCACTAGGATCCTAAGGAATGACAATGAGCAGTTCTTC.

The rearrangement uses TRBV18 and TRBJ1-4, with 11 bases identical to TRBD1. The ends lost 4 bases at V and 8 bases at J; junction bases unmatched: 6. This CDR3 comprises 15 residues. CDR1 and CDR2 (germline): KGHSH, LQKENI. CDR3 in amino acids: CASSRPGQGGEKLFF. The CDR3 DNA is TGTGCCAGCTCACGCCCGGGACAGGGGGGAGAAAAACTGTTTTTT.

This rearrangement joins TRBV7-2 to TRBJ2-5, with 12 bases aligning to TRBD2. This CDR3 is built from 18 residues. Germline loops: CDR1 SGHTA, CDR2 FQGNSA. With V trimmed by 0 bases and J by 5 bases, 10 bases remained unmatched. Here the CDR3 reads CASSLAPLTSGGVETQYF. Written as DNA, the CDR3 is TGTGCCAGCAGCTTAGCGCCCTTGACTAGCGGGGGCGTGGAGACCCAGTACTTC.

V usage is TRBV30 and J usage is TRBJ2-7; either TRBD1 or TRBD2 may fit D (5 bases each). V gave up 1 base and J gave up 4 bases, with 5 bases separating them. The germline CDR1 and CDR2 sequences are GTSNPN and SVGIG (reference sequence). CDR3 length: 11 amino acids. The CDR3 here is CAWSGGYEQYF. The CDR3 nucleotides are TGTGCCTGGAGTGGGGGGTACGAGCAGTACTTC.

The chain combines TRBV7-8 with TRBJ2-2, with 7 bases matching TRBD2. Germline V gives CDR1 SGHVS, CDR2 FQNEAQ. This CDR3 comprises 19 residues. The J segment lost 0 bases and the V segment lost 1 base, leaving 11 bases of the junction unmatched. The CDR3 sequence is CASSLGRRGTIANTGELFF. CDR3 sequence (DNA): TGTGCCAGCAGCTTAGGGCGGCGTGGGACTATCGCGAACACCGGGGAGCTGTTTTTT.

V is TRBV6-5 and J is TRBJ2-7; D is possibly TRBD1 (5 bases). There are 11 residues in the CDR3. Trimming left V 6 bases short and J 6 bases short, with 9 bases between. Germline CDR1 and CDR2: MNHEY and SVGAGI. CDR3 in amino acids: CASRQGAEQYF. DNA for the CDR3: TGTGCCAGCAGGCAGGGTGCCGAGCAGTACTTC.

V is TRBV7-6 and J is TRBJ2-3; D gene ambiguous. This CDR3 spans 15 amino acids. Germline CDR1 is SGHVS and CDR2 is FNYEAQ. Trimming removed 4 bases from V and 0 bases from J, with 11 bases in between. Here the CDR3 reads CASSSQGPSTDTQYF. Written as DNA, the CDR3 is TGTGCCAGCAGCTCCCAAGGGCCCAGCACAGATACGCAGTATTTT.

This clone was counted only a few times. The chain combines TRBV6-5 with TRBJ2-4; D gene ambiguous. Looked up from germline, CDR1 is MNHEY and CDR2 is SVGAGI. The germline V and J ends were trimmed by 0 bases and 8 bases, with 11 bases remaining between them. This CDR3 is 14 amino acids long. DNA for the CDR3: TGTGCCAGCAGTTACTCGGGTAGTGGGGACATTCAGTACTTC. Amino acid sequence: CASSYSGSGDIQYF.

This chain uses TRBV2 with TRBJ2-3, with no clear D. This CDR3 has 11 residues. The germline V and J ends were trimmed by 3 bases and 3 bases, with 1 base remaining between them. CDR1 and CDR2 (germline): SNHLY, FYNNEI. CDR3 amino acids: CASSETDTQYF. CDR3 DNA sequence: TGTGCCAGCAGTGAGACAGATACGCAGTATTTT.

As regards this clone: The sample has other DNA sequences that encode this CDR3 too. The chain employs TRBV6-5 and TRBJ1-6; TRBD1 matches 9 bases. The germline V gene encodes CDR1 MNHEY and CDR2 SVGAGI. J lost 10 bases, V lost 5 bases, and 6 bases had no gene match. The CDR3 is 14 residues long. CDR3 sequence: CASSQGQGWSPLHF. The CDR3 DNA sequence: TGTGCCAGCAGTCAGGGACAGGGTTGGTCACCCCTCCACTTT.

This rearrangement joins TRBV7-8 to TRBJ1-6, with D tentatively TRBD1 (5 bases). Germline values: CDR1 SGHVS, CDR2 FQNEAQ. This CDR3 has 17 amino acids. Trimming left V 3 bases short and J 6 bases short, with 18 bases between. For the CDR3, the DNA is TGTGCCAGCAGCTTTAATACAGGCCGCGGGTTTAATTCACCCCTCCACTTT. The encoded protein is CASSFNTGRGFNSPLHF.

The chain uses TRBV4-2 and TRBJ2-1, with 13 bases aligning to TRBD2. CDR1 and CDR2 from the germline V gene are LGHNA and YNFKEQ. The V segment lost 4 bases and the J segment 7 bases; nucleotides outside the gene matches: 4. This CDR3 spans 15 amino acids. In DNA form, the CDR3 reads TGTGCCAGCAGCCTCACTAGCGGGGGGGCGAATGAGCAGTTCTTC. Protein: CASSLTSGGANEQFF.

This chain joins TRBV6-1 and TRBJ2-7; no clear D gene. There are 12 residues in the CDR3. V was cut by 4 bases and J by 5 bases, with 9 bases left in between. The germline V gene has CDR1 MNHNS and CDR2 SASEGT. The CDR3 sequence: CASSALGHEQYV. CDR3 coding DNA: TGTGCCAGCAGTGCCTTAGGCCACGAGCAGTACGTC.

The chain has TRBV7-8 and TRBJ1-5, with D hard to call. V shed 5 bases and J shed 1 base, with 15 bases lying between them. Germline CDR1 reads SGHVS; CDR2 reads FQNEAQ. The CDR3 runs 16 residues. CDR3 DNA: TGTGCCAGCAGCGGCGGACCAAGTTGGAGCAATCAGCCCCAGCATTTT. Encoded protein: CASSGGPSWSNQPQHF.

This sequence joins TRBV6-6 and TRBJ1-4; D ambiguous. Trimming took 6 bases from V and 8 from J, leaving 13 bases between them. Germline V gene data show CDR1 as MNHNY and CDR2 as SVGAGI (reference sequence). The length of the CDR3 is 13 residues. In DNA, the CDR3 is TGTGCCAGCAGCCTCGTTGGAGACGAAAAACTGTTTTTT. It translates to CASSLVGDEKLFF.

The CDR3 nucleotides read TGTGCCAGCAGCTTGGAGGGCCTAAACTATGGCTACACCTTC. This sequence encodes CASSLEGLNYGYTF. The chain joins TRBV5-4 to TRBJ1-2; no reliable D call. This CDR3 has 14 residues. From germline, CDR1 is SGHNT and CDR2 YYREEE (reference sequence). Trimming pared 0 bases from V and 2 bases from J, leaving 8 bases between.

This chain joins TRBV6-4 and TRBJ1-2, with TRBD1 matching over 7 bases. This CDR3 contains 14 residues. CDR1 is MRHNA, CDR2 SNTAGT, per germline. The V and J ends lost 2 bases and 7 bases, in that order; junction bases with no gene match: 7. For the CDR3, the DNA is TGTGCCAGCAGTGACGAGGGCAGGGGGTTTGGCTACACCTTC. Its protein is CASSDEGRGFGYTF.

The chain employs TRBV10-3 and TRBJ2-1, with a tentative D call TRBD1 (6 bases). V was pared by 0 bases and J by 1 base, with 13 bases between. Germline values: CDR1 ENHRY, CDR2 SYGVKD. The length of the CDR3 is 17 residues. The CDR3 here is CAISESPGTHSYNEQFF. DNA for the CDR3: TGTGCCATCAGTGAGTCTCCCGGGACACATTCCTACAATGAGCAGTTCTTC.